This note documents a single T cell receptor beta chain sequence. This entry comes from a study of identical twins. This CDR3 is 12 amino acids long. Germline loops: CDR1 DFQATT, CDR2 SNEGSKA (reference sequence). The ends lost 6 bases at V and 7 bases at J; junction bases unmatched: 6. TCRdb re-derived calls from the 5' RACE reads in MiXCR, one entry per CDR3 protein. The data hold 150,000 or so distinct CDR3 sequences, with roughly 3.5% observed a single time. The sequence was collected from a man younger than 35 in good health. The sequencing sample was made of memory T cells sorted from blood. The V gene is TRBV20-1, the J gene TRBJ2-1, with 7 bases lining up with TRBD2. For the CDR3, the DNA is TGCAGTGCCCCGCGGGGGAGGAATGAGCAGTTCTTC. The encoded protein is CSAPRGRNEQFF.